This TCR beta chain was captured by sequencing in a study of CD8 T cells in ankylosing spondylitis. CDR3 size: 14 residues. Germline values: CDR1 MGHRA, CDR2 YSYEKL. The V gene lost 1 base and the J gene lost 7 bases, with 11 bases spanning the gap. Libraries for TCR beta were made by quantitative 5'-RACE with molecular barcodes. Each CDR3 protein gets one entry after TCRdb re-called the 5' RACE reads with MiXCR. The sample consists of around 130,000 distinct CDR3 sequences, around 7% of them appearing once. This clonotype has a count of ten or more. No antigen is known for it. Study findings and constraints: What seemed typical of ankylosing spondylitis blood was a TCR beta motif built from several highly homologous variants. The study looked at matched synovial fluid samples from ankylosing spondylitis patients. Disease-linked clones were reported to be significantly enriched there.

Sample: blood, either unsorted or a sorted T cell fraction (not recorded which). The sequence was collected from a male donor with ankylosing spondylitis or in good health (not recorded which). This chain uses TRBV4-1 with TRBJ2-1; no firm D call. This CDR3 reads CASSQGLLGNEQFF. For the CDR3, the DNA is TGCGCCAGCAGCCAAGGACTTTTGGGGAATGAGCAGTTCTTC.